Each of the 31 T cell receptor beta chains below was sequenced from the same sample in a study of blood T cell repertoires in COVID-19. TCRdb's table, derived via immunoSEQ multiplex PCR, lists solely in-frame clones and lacks some. Here the sample spans under 300,000 clones, about three quarters being singletons. The specimen sequenced was peripheral blood. All receptors derive from a woman older than 75 with acute or convalescent COVID-19.

This clone was observed once. This sequence joins TRBV7-2 and TRBJ2-5; D ambiguous. The length of the CDR3 is 12 residues. The V end was cut by 4 bases, the J end by 5 bases, with 8 bases between. CDR1 is SGHTA and CDR2 is FQGNSA in the germline V gene. CDR3 region: CASSSHGETQYF. CDR3 nucleotide sequence: TGTGCCAGCAGCTCTCACGGGGAGACCCAGTACTTC. Based on the CDR3 plus reference TRBV7-2 and TRBJ2-5, the full variable domain is GAGVSQSPSNKVTEKGKDVELRCDPISGHTALYWYRQSLGQGLEFLIYFQGNSAPDKSGLPSDRFSAERTGGSVSTLTIQRTQQEDSAVYLCASSSHGETQYFGPGTRLLVL.

To note about this clone: One end of the junction is discordant with germline, which a read error may explain. The chain is built from TRBV5-4 and TRBJ1-1, with a possible D match to TRBD1 (5 bases). The CDR3 runs to 13 residues. CDR1 is SGHNT and CDR2 is YYREEE in the germline V gene (reference sequence). CDR3 nucleotide sequence: TGTGCCAGCAGTTTGGACACGAACACTGAAGCTTTCTTT. This codes for CASSLDTNTEAFF.

This clone was observed a single time. The gene calls are TRBV5-1 and TRBJ2-1, with TRBD2 identical over 7 bases. J was trimmed by 9 bases and V by 6 bases; bases with no gene match: 12. CDR1 is SGHRS, CDR2 YFSETQ, per germline. The length of the CDR3 is 14 residues. The CDR3 bases are TGCGCCAGCAAAAAGGGGCACGGACTAGTTGAGCAGTTCTTC. Translation gives CASKKGHGLVEQFF.

This clone is a singleton in its sample. The chain couples TRBV4-1 to TRBJ2-7, with TRBD1 matching over 8 bases. CDR1 and CDR2 from the germline V gene are MGHRA and YSYEKL. CDR3 size: 16 residues. Trimming removed 4 bases from V and 4 bases from J; junction bases left unmatched: 12. CDR3 in DNA: TGCGCCAGCAGCCGGACCTATACAGGGGGTCTTTACGAGCAGTACTTC. Residues: CASSRTYTGGLYEQYF.

This clone came up a few times. The chain recombines TRBV3-1 (or the pseudogene TRBV3-2) with TRBJ1-5, with D possibly being TRBD1 (5 bases). Germline V lookup: CDR1 LGHDT, CDR2 YNNKEL (reference sequence). V shed 2 bases and J shed 7 bases, with 9 bases lying between them. This CDR3 region has 13 residues. CDR3 bases: TGTGCCAGCAGCCAATACCGGGGGCAGCCCCAGCATTTT. It yields the protein CASSQYRGQPQHF.

The rearrangement uses TRBV10-1 and TRBJ2-1, with 11 nucleotides matching TRBD2. There are 16 residues in the CDR3. Trimming cost V 5 bases and J 6 bases; bases outside gene matches: 9. Germline assignment: CDR1 WNHNN and CDR2 SYGVQD (reference sequence). Here the CDR3 reads CASSPVTSGRPNEQFF. The CDR3 DNA follows: TGCGCCAGCAGTCCGGTAACTAGCGGGAGACCCAATGAGCAGTTCTTC.

CDR3 amino acids: CASSRLTGSMNTEAFF. The CDR3 DNA is TGTGCCAGTAGTAGGCTGACAGGAAGCATGAACACTGAAGCTTTCTTT. The chain is built from TRBV19 and TRBJ1-1; maybe TRBD1 (6 bases). V lost 4 bases and J 0 bases, leaving 15 bases between the germline ends. Germline CDR1 LNHDA, CDR2 SQIVND (reference sequence). CDR3 length: 16 amino acids.

The chain couples TRBV11-3 to TRBJ2-1, with D possibly TRBD1 on 6 matching bases. Trimming took off 2 bases at V and 5 bases at J, with 7 bases between the two ends. The CDR3 extends over 13 amino acids. Germline V lookup: CDR1 SGHNT, CDR2 YENEEA. CDR3 sequence reads: CASSLNRDNEQFF. CDR3 nucleotide sequence: TGTGCCAGCAGCTTAAACAGGGACAATGAGCAGTTCTTC.

V gene TRBV5-1 combines with J gene TRBJ2-5, with D perhaps TRBD2 (5 bases). The CDR3 contains 15 residues. Germline loops: CDR1 SGHRS, CDR2 YFSETQ. V lost 2 bases, J lost 1 base, and 12 bases lay in between. The CDR3 coding sequence is TGCGCCAGCAGCTTAGCGGCAGCCACCCAAGAGACCCAGTACTTC. Translation gives CASSLAAATQETQYF.

The J gene is TRBJ2-1, the V gene TRBV15; 7 positions agree with TRBD2. Germline values: CDR1 LNHNV, CDR2 YYDKDF (reference sequence). The CDR3 totals 16 residues. Trimming cost V 0 bases and J 4 bases; bases outside gene matches: 6. CDR3: CATSREGGSLYNEQFF. The CDR3 nucleotides read TGTGCCACCAGCAGAGAGGGCGGGAGCCTATACAATGAGCAGTTCTTC. Variable domain in full (rest from reference TRBV15 and TRBJ2-1): DAMVIQNPRYQVTQFGKPVTLSCSQTLNHNVMYWYQQKSSQAPKLLFHYYDKDFNNEADTPDNFQSRRPNTSFCFLDIRSPGLGDTAMYLCATSREGGSLYNEQFFGPGTRLTVL.

Only one count was recorded for this clone. Other DNA sequences in the same sample also yield this CDR3. The chain uses TRBV6-5 and TRBJ1-2, with 9 bases lining up with TRBD1. V shed 6 bases and J 8 bases; nucleotides not matched to a gene: 7. The germline gives CDR1 MNHEY, CDR2 SVGAGI. The CDR3 extends over 13 amino acids. The CDR3 protein is CASSPTGGNGYTF. The CDR3 DNA follows: TGTGCCAGCAGCCCCACAGGGGGCAACGGCTACACCTTC.

This chain joins TRBV27 and TRBJ2-7, with TRBD2 matching over 9 bases. V gave up 8 bases and J gave up 4 bases; unmatched junction bases: 9. This CDR3 contains 14 residues. CDR1 is MNHEY, CDR2 SMNVEV, per germline (reference sequence). In DNA form, the CDR3 reads TGTGCCAGCTCCCGACTAGCGGCGGCTTACGAGCAGTACTTC. It codes for CASSRLAAAYEQYF.

The CDR3 region has the DNA TGTGCCAGTAGTTCGAGGCAGGGTATTTCTGGCTACACCTTC. Its translation is CASSSRQGISGYTF. The chain combines TRBV19 with TRBJ1-2, with D perhaps matching TRBD1 (5 bases). Trimming removed 5 bases at V and 7 bases at J, with 17 bases between. The length of the CDR3 is 14 residues. Germline lookup yields CDR1 LNHDA and CDR2 SQIVND (reference sequence).

This chain joins TRBV7-6 and TRBJ1-6; 7 bases match TRBD1. This CDR3 has 15 residues. Germline V gene lookup returns CDR1 SGHVS and CDR2 FNYEAQ. J was trimmed by 0 bases and V by 5 bases; bases with no gene match: 1. The CDR3 protein is CASSDRASYNSPLHF. The CDR3 DNA reads TGTGCCAGCAGCGACAGGGCCTCCTATAATTCACCCCTCCACTTT.

The V gene is TRBV5-1, the J gene TRBJ2-7; 9 bases fit TRBD1. The CDR3 sequence is 16 residues long. After removal of 0 bases from V and 2 bases from J, the junction contained 6 bases not matched to a gene. Germline CDR1 SGHRS, CDR2 YFSETQ. CDR3 nucleotides: TGCGCCAGCAGCTTGGAAGGGGGACAGGGCGCCTACGAGCAGTACTTC. The encoded protein is CASSLEGGQGAYEQYF. The whole variable domain, filled in from reference TRBV5-1 and TRBJ2-7, reads KAGVTQTPRYLIKTRGQQVTLSCSPISGHRSVSWYQQTPGQGLQFLFEYFSETQRNKGNFPGRFSGRQFSNSRSEMNVSTLELGDSALYLCASSLEGGQGAYEQYFGPGTRLTVT.

This chain joins TRBV20-1 and TRBJ2-5, with 11 nucleotides matching TRBD2. CDR3 size: 16 residues. CDR1 DFQATT and CDR2 SNEGSKA come from the germline V gene (reference sequence). J lost 3 bases, V lost 3 bases, and 9 bases had no gene match. CDR3 protein: CSASGLAGGYEETQYF. CDR3 coding DNA: TGCAGTGCTAGTGGCCTAGCGGGAGGTTACGAAGAGACCCAGTACTTC.

V usage is TRBV10-1 and J usage is TRBJ2-3, with TRBD2 matching over 9 bases. The CDR3 loop spans 15 amino acids. The germline CDR1 and CDR2 sequences are WNHNN and SYGVQD (reference sequence). Trimming at V came to 5 bases and at J to 6 bases, leaving 9 bases not matched to a gene. CDR3 residues: CASSRIAGVGDTQYF. The CDR3 region has the DNA TGCGCCAGCAGTAGGATAGCGGGAGTCGGGGATACGCAGTATTTT.

This chain links TRBV3-1 (or the pseudogene TRBV3-2) with TRBJ2-5, with a possible D match to TRBD2 (6 bases). The CDR3 is 12 amino acids. Per germline, CDR1 LGHDT and CDR2 YNNKEL (reference sequence). The V end was cut by 4 bases, the J end by 9 bases, with 12 bases between. CDR3 region: CASSPDPGAQYF. CDR3 in DNA: TGTGCCAGCAGCCCGGACCCGGGGGCCCAGTACTTC.

V is TRBV5-5 and J is TRBJ2-2; 9 nucleotides align to TRBD2. CDR1 and CDR2 (germline): SGHKS, YYEKEE (reference sequence). The CDR3 length is 16 residues. V shed 4 bases, J shed 4 bases, and the junction held 8 bases outside the gene matches. CDR3 bases: TGTGCCAGCAGCCAATATGGCGGGGGGGCCACCGGGGAGCTGTTTTTT. It specifies CASSQYGGGATGELFF. The whole variable domain, filled in from reference TRBV5-5 and TRBJ2-2, reads DAGVTQSPTHLIKTRGQQVTLRCSPISGHKSVSWYQQVLGQGPQFIFQYYEKEERGRGNFPDRFSARQFPNYSSELNVNALLLGDSALYLCASSQYGGGATGELFFGEGSRLTVL.

This chain links TRBV7-9 with TRBJ2-7; TRBD1 aligns across 7 bases. The CDR3 consists of 16 residues. J gave up 3 bases and V 2 bases, and 10 bases lay outside the gene matches. Germline CDR1 and CDR2: SEHNR and FQNEAQ (reference sequence). CDR3 nucleotide sequence: TGTGCCAGCAGCTTACCGAGACAGGGCAATCTCTACGAGCAGTACTTC. Encoded protein: CASSLPRQGNLYEQYF.

This chain joins TRBV5-5 and TRBJ1-6; D is unclear. Trimming removed 1 base at V and 5 bases at J, with 4 bases between. The CDR3 extends over 13 amino acids. In germline, CDR1 is SGHKS, CDR2 YYEKEE (reference sequence). The CDR3 reads CASSLTDNSPLHF. The CDR3 DNA is TGTGCCAGCAGCTTGACAGATAATTCACCCCTCCACTTT.

V gene TRBV27 combines with J gene TRBJ2-7; tentatively, D is TRBD2 (6 bases). The CDR3 extends over 17 amino acids. V was shortened by 2 bases and J by 4 bases, with 21 bases between the two germline ends. CDR1 and CDR2 from the germline V gene are MNHEY and SMNVEV (reference sequence). The CDR3, as DNA: TGTGCCAGCAGTTTAAATCTCGGACTCGCGGGGCTATACGAGCAGTACTTC. It yields the protein CASSLNLGLAGLYEQYF.

This clone has only a few counts. The sample contains more than one DNA sequence encoding this CDR3. The chain uses TRBV29-1 and TRBJ1-5; D ambiguous. Germline V gene sequence: CDR1 SQVTM, CDR2 ANQGSEA. Trimming removed 4 bases from V and 0 bases from J, with 7 bases in between. This CDR3 has 13 amino acids. CDR3 sequence reads: CSVGENSNQPQHF. The DNA of the CDR3 is TGCAGCGTTGGGGAGAATAGCAATCAGCCCCAGCATTTT.

The chain recombines TRBV21-1 with TRBJ2-5; the table gives TRBD1 as D, unverified against the DNA. TRBV21-1 is listed as a pseudogene. The CDR3 is 13 amino acids. The CDR3, as DNA: TGTGCCACCCCAGGGGGAGCGCAAGAGACCCAGTACTTC. Protein sequence: CATPGGAQETQYF.

The J gene is TRBJ1-2, the V gene TRBV7-9; the D gene is possibly TRBD1 (6 bases). This CDR3 region has 14 residues. The germline CDR1 and CDR2 sequences are SEHNR and FQNEAQ (reference sequence). V was cut by 3 bases and J by 6 bases, with 14 bases left in between. The CDR3 is CASSFSQGIDGYTF. CDR3 bases: TGTGCCAGCAGCTTCAGTCAGGGGATAGATGGCTACACCTTC. Together with reference TRBV7-9 and TRBJ1-2, the CDR3 gives the full variable domain: DTGVSQNPRHKITKRGQNVTFRCDPISEHNRLYWYRQTLGQGPEFLTYFQNEAQLEKSRLLSDRFSAERPKGSFSTLEIQRTEQGDSAMYLCASSFSQGIDGYTFGSGTRLTVV.

This rearrangement joins TRBV6-2 or TRBV6-3 to TRBJ1-5; weak D call: TRBD1 (5 bases). The V end lost 2 bases, the J end lost 2 bases, and 13 bases lay between the germline ends. Germline V CDR1 and CDR2: MNHEY, SVGEGT. The length of the CDR3 is 16 residues. CDR3 DNA sequence: TGTGCCAGCAGTTACAGCAGGGCAAGGGGCAATCAGCCCCAGCATTTT. It codes for CASSYSRARGNQPQHF.

The chain uses TRBV7-8 and TRBJ1-5, with D unresolved. There are 14 residues in the CDR3. Germline V gene sequence: CDR1 SGHVS, CDR2 FQNEAQ. The V gene lost 5 bases and the J gene lost 9 bases, with 17 bases spanning the gap. The CDR3 nucleotides read TGTGCCAGCAGCCGACGACGGGAGATCGTGCCCCAGCATTTT. As protein: CASSRRREIVPQHF. Drawing the rest from reference TRBV7-8 and TRBJ1-5, the complete variable domain is GAGVSQSPRYKVAKRGQDVALRCDPISGHVSLFWYQQALGQGPEFLTYFQNEAQLDKSGLPSDRFFAERPEGSVSTLKIQRTQQEDSAVYLCASSRRREIVPQHFGDGTRLSIL.

A few counts support this clone. The same CDR3 can be traced to other DNA sequences in this sample. The V call is TRBV18, the J call TRBJ2-7, with 9 positions matching TRBD1. J was trimmed by 4 bases and V by 6 bases; bases with no gene match: 4. There are 13 residues in the CDR3. CDR1 and CDR2 from the germline V gene are KGHSH and LQKENI. CDR3 sequence reads: CASSRDRDYEQYF. The CDR3 coding sequence is TGTGCCAGCTCGCGGGACAGGGATTACGAGCAGTACTTC.

This clone was detected only a few times. The V and J genes are TRBV18 and TRBJ2-7; D perhaps matches TRBD2 (6 bases). From germline, CDR1 is KGHSH and CDR2 LQKENI. CDR3 length: 14 residues. V lost 3 bases to trimming and J lost 2 bases, with 11 bases between them. This CDR3 reads CASSPQWGAYEQYF. The CDR3 DNA sequence: TGTGCCAGCTCACCGCAGTGGGGGGCCTACGAGCAGTACTTC.

This chain uses TRBV10-3 with TRBJ1-3; 7 bases fit TRBD1. CDR3 size: 15 residues. Germline V gene data show CDR1 as ENHRY and CDR2 as SYGVKD. V trimming: 4 bases; J trimming: 0 bases; junction bases outside the gene matches: 3. CDR3 sequence (DNA): TGTGCCATCAGTGCCGACAGGGACTCTGGAAACACCATATATTTT. Amino acids: CAISADRDSGNTIYF.

This clone occurred a few times. The chain joins TRBV5-1 to TRBJ2-7; 14 bases agree with TRBD2. Germline V CDR1 and CDR2: SGHRS, YFSETQ. The CDR3 spans 19 residues. Trimming removed 4 bases from V and 0 bases from J; junction bases left unmatched: 12. CDR3 coding DNA: TGCGCCAGCAGCCCCGAAGGACTAGCGGGAGGTTATAGCTCCTACGAGCAGTACTTC. Its translation is CASSPEGLAGGYSSYEQYF.